Listed below are T cell receptor beta chains from one sample, sequenced in a study of control samples from healthy donors and cancer patients. Measured with immunoSEQ multiplex PCR; TCRdb has only the in-frame clones, and not every one. The sample shows about 12,000 clones, more than 85% of them seen only once. Input material: PBMCs. All receptors come from a man aged 80 or over with lung cancer. Each CDR3 is given with its conserved first and last residue. Fields, in order: V gene, CDR3 protein.

>TRBV19
CASSITAEKLFF
>TRBV28
CASLKGGQGQPQHF
>TRBV15
CATSGIAGAGIYGYTF
>TRBV18
CASSPGAVGGAGNSPLHF
>TRBV4-3
CASSTSTGENGYTF
>TRBV5-1
CASSLGGQVRNIQYF
>TRBV7-2
CASSYLGGSGNTIYF
>TRBV9
CASSTAGGPYEQYF
>TRBV28
CASSLRVPNQPQHF
>TRBV9
CASSVATRADTQYF
>TRBV18
CASSQSVYYGYTF
>TRBV29-1
CSARELAGNTIYF
>TRBV7-2
CASSPRSGSGVVSYNEQFF
>TRBV19
CASRTDGTFSNQPQHF
>TRBV28
CASRGSSSYNSPLHF
>TRBV13
CASSSAQELNIGAFF
>TRBV3-1/TRBV3-2
CASSQGGAGETQYF
>TRBV15
CATSKKGPYTGELFF
>TRBV5-1
CASSLGDSGTEAFF
>TRBV7-9
CASSLYPLRGQETQYF
>TRBV7-9
CASAPGGAGTDTQYF
>TRBV6-5
CASSYSVGGANYGYTF
>TRBV5-4
CASSLPGTQAYTQYF
>TRBV11-1
CASSLDGNTIYF
>TRBV28
CASSPSQYNSPLHF
>TRBV6-5
CASSYSYRGNQPQHF
>TRBV27
CASSLYYGSYGYTF
>TRBV10-3
CAIRTEGTEAFF
>TRBV4-1
CASSFVGGGSPLHF
>TRBV4-3
CASSQDGSTEAFF
>TRBV28
CASRSGTAYGYTF
>TRBV14
CASSQAGANVLTF
>TRBV11-2
CASSLESAAPQHF
>TRBV3-1/TRBV3-2
CASSQDRRRTQYF
>TRBV5-1
CASSLGHRGLGGYTF
>TRBV7-8
CASRRTDRPGNEQFF
>TRBV5-8
CASSLTGTTNEKLFF
>TRBV6-6
CASTGLVHYNEQFF
>TRBV9
CASSTAGGLYEQYF
>TRBV28
CASSLGQAPYGYTF
>TRBV18
CASSPGQTNTGELFF
>TRBV5-4
CASSPPGDTQYF
>TRBV4-2
CASSQAAGGYRSTIYF
>TRBV19
CASSMRGNYGYTF
>TRBV2
CASGWERNNEKLFF
>TRBV5-5
CASSSWDKRETEAFF
>TRBV28
CASSLTTDYGYTF
>TRBV7-9
CASSSQGGTEAFF
>TRBV5-8
CASNAGQGVDTQYF
>TRBV3-1/TRBV3-2
CASAGQGLSYGYTF
>TRBV18
CASSPAQGPGETQYF
>TRBV7-3
CASSMTGGEAFF
>TRBV3-1/TRBV3-2
CASSQGQGRGVAFF
>TRBV7-6
CASSSSGTGELFF
>TRBV6-2/TRBV6-3
CASSSTGLQPQHF
>TRBV5-4
CASSFQGGVNTEAFF
>TRBV7-3
CASSPSERQGYEQYF
>TRBV19
CASLLGGRAGELFF